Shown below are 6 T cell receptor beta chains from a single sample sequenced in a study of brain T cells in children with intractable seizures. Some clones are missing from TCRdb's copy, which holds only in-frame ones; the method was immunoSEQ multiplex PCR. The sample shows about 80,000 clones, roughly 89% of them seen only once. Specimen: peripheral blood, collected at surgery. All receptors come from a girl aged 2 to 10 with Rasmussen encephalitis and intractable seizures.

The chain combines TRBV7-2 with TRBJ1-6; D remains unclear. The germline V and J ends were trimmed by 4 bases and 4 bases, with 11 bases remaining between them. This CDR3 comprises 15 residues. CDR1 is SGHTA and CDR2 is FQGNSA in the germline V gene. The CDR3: CASSSVGSYNSPLHF. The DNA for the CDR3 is TGTGCCAGCAGCTCCGTCGGGTCTTATAATTCACCCCTCCACTTT.

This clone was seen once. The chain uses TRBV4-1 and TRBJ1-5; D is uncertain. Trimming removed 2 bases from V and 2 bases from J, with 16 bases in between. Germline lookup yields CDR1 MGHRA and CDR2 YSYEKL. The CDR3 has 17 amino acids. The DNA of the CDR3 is TGCGCCAGCAGCCAAAGGTGGATGCGAATGGGCAATCAGCCCCAGCATTTT. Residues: CASSQRWMRMGNQPQHF.

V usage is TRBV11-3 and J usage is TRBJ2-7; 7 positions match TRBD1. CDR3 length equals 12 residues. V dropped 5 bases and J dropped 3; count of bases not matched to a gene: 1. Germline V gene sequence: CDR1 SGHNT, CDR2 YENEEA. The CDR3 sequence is CASSRDSYEQYF. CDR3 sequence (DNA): TGTGCCAGCAGCCGGGACAGCTACGAGCAGTACTTC.

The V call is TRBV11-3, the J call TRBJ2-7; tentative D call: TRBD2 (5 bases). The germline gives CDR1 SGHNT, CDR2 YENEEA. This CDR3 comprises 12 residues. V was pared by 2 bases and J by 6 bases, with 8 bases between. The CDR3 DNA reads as TGTGCCAGCAGCTTAAGGGAGCTCGAGCAGTACTTC. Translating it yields CASSLRELEQYF.

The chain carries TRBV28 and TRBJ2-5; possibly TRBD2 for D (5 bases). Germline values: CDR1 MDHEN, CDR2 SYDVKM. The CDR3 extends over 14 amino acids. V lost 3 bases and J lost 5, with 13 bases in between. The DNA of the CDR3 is TGTGCCAGCAGTTTGCGGGCCGGTGGGGAGACCCAGTACTTC. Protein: CASSLRAGGETQYF.

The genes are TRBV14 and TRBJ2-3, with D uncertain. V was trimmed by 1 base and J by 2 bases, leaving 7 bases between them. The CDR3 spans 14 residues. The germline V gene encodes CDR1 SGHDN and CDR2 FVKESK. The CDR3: CASSQVRFTDTQYF. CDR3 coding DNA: TGTGCCAGCAGCCAAGTAAGATTCACAGATACGCAGTATTTT.